Sequencing of this TCR beta chain was carried out in a study of T cells in Graves' hyperthyroidism and ophthalmopathy. Study as a whole: It was at initial diagnosis, before any treatment, that peripheral blood was collected.

Every diagnosis used clinical symptoms, serum thyroxine and TRAb, thyroid ultrasound and orbital computed tomography. RNA transcripts were the template for amplifying TCR beta CDR3 regions. The HTBI set primed first-round TCR CDR3 RT-PCR. TCRdb fed the multiplex PCR reads into MiXCR, producing one record per CDR3 protein. The table lists more than 250,000 distinct CDR3 sequences, about 15% of them singletons. Overall study findings and caveats: A median around six months before onset, the model predicted ophthalmopathy.

CDR1 is GTSNPN and CDR2 is SVGIG in the germline V gene (reference sequence). V dropped 1 base and J dropped 3 bases, with 4 bases sitting between them. The CDR3 extends over 12 amino acids. Ten or more counts support this clonotype. Its target is unknown. This sequence originates from a woman aged 50 to 65 with Graves' hyperthyroidism that later progressed to Graves' ophthalmopathy. Sequences were obtained from blood. The chain carries TRBV30 and TRBJ1-5; D call uncertain. The CDR3 is CAWSGHNQPQHF. The CDR3 nucleotides are TGTGCCTGGAGTGGGCACAATCAGCCCCAGCATTTT.